Detailed here is one T cell receptor (beta chain). The antigen remains unidentified. Researchers took RNA transcripts and amplified the TCR beta CDR3 regions from them. The TCR CDR3 was amplified in a first-round RT-PCR using the HTBI primer set. TCRdb independently ran MiXCR on the multiplex PCR reads; one entry per CDR3 protein. The sample includes about half a million distinct CDR3 sequences, 20% seen only once; the top ten take over 45%. Patients were excluded for uncontrolled infection, other autoimmune disease, pregnancy or lactation. Looked up from germline, CDR1 is SGDLS and CDR2 is YYNGEE. The ends lost 4 bases at V and 5 bases at J; junction bases unmatched: 4. This CDR3 is 14 amino acids long. These data belong to a study of T cells in Graves' hyperthyroidism and ophthalmopathy. General observations from the study: Separation of ophthalmopathy from stable hyperthyroidism was achieved by a 13 V-J model. Most thyroid clonotypes expanded above 0.001 appeared in blood too.

V is TRBV9 and J is TRBJ2-4, with 9 bases matching TRBD1. This receptor was taken from a man aged 35 to 55 with Graves' ophthalmopathy. Sequencing used blood. Here the CDR3 DNA reads TGTGCCAGCAGCACAGGACAGGGGCAAAACATTCAGTACTTC. Translation: CASSTGQGQNIQYF.